One and the same sample provided the 22 T cell receptor beta chains below, sequenced in a study of blood T cell repertoires in COVID-19. Sequencing was performed with immunoSEQ multiplex PCR; in TCRdb, only in-frame clones are kept and a portion is missing. Of about 77,000 clones in the sample, about 80% were seen once. Sequencing used peripheral blood. The source is a woman in her 70s with acute or convalescent COVID-19.

This chain joins TRBV7-9 and TRBJ2-7; D gene ambiguous. Germline CDR1 is SEHNR and CDR2 is FQNEAQ (reference sequence). Trimming shortened V by 10 bases and J by 1 base, and 8 bases separated the two germline ends. CDR3 length: 11 amino acids. The CDR3 spells CANSRSYEQYF. CDR3 coding DNA: TGTGCCAACTCCCGATCCTACGAGCAGTACTTC.

The chain combines TRBV5-6 with TRBJ1-1; D not resolved. The germline V and J ends were trimmed by 0 bases and 6 bases, with 6 bases remaining between them. The CDR3 is 12 amino acids. CDR1 is SGHDT, CDR2 YYEEEE, per germline. The CDR3 nucleotides read TGTGCCAGCAGCTTGGATGGGCCTGAAGCTTTCTTT. Amino acids: CASSLDGPEAFF.

The chain employs TRBV6-2 or TRBV6-3 and TRBJ1-2, with 7 positions matching TRBD1. V lost 3 bases and J lost 7; bases outside the gene matches: 11. Per germline, CDR1 MNHEY and CDR2 SVGEGT. The CDR3 is made up of 15 amino acids. For the CDR3, the DNA is TGTGCCAGCAGTTATCACGGGACAGCATGGGGTGGCTACACCTTC. Protein sequence: CASSYHGTAWGGYTF.

This chain joins TRBV19 and TRBJ1-2, with a possible D match to TRBD1 (5 bases). CDR1 is LNHDA and CDR2 is SQIVND in the germline V gene (reference sequence). V lost 6 bases to trimming and J lost 6 bases, with 17 bases between them. This CDR3 is 14 amino acids long. CDR3 DNA sequence: TGTGCCAGTAGGAGCCAGGGAAACTTAAATGGCTACACCTTC. Its translation: CASRSQGNLNGYTF.

This clone was detected a few times. The V call is TRBV9, the J call TRBJ2-2; D gene unclear. Trimming took off 3 bases at V and 2 bases at J, with 5 bases between the two ends. The germline V gene encodes CDR1 SGDLS and CDR2 YYNGEE. The CDR3 consists of 13 residues. CDR3 bases: TGTGCCAGCAGCGCCCTAAACACCGGGGAGCTGTTTTTT. Protein product: CASSALNTGELFF. The whole variable domain, filled in from reference TRBV9 and TRBJ2-2, reads DSGVTQTPKHLITATGQRVTLRCSPRSGDLSVYWYQQSLDQGLQFLIQYYNGEERAKGNILERFSAQQFPDLHSELNLSSLELGDSALYFCASSALNTGELFFGEGSRLTVL.

The chain combines TRBV9 with TRBJ1-2, with a tentative D call TRBD1 (6 bases). Germline V lookup: CDR1 SGDLS, CDR2 YYNGEE. The CDR3 runs to 14 residues. V lost 0 bases to trimming and J lost 4 bases, with 10 bases between them. The CDR3 reads CASSVVGGGYGYTF. The DNA for the CDR3 is TGTGCCAGCAGCGTAGTTGGGGGCGGCTATGGCTACACCTTC. The variable domain in full, with the rest retrieved from reference TRBV9 and TRBJ1-2, is DSGVTQTPKHLITATGQRVTLRCSPRSGDLSVYWYQQSLDQGLQFLIQYYNGEERAKGNILERFSAQQFPDLHSELNLSSLELGDSALYFCASSVVGGGYGYTFGSGTRLTVV.

The DNA for the CDR3 is TGTGCCAGCAGCTCAGGGACAGGGGCCAACGTCCTGACTTTC. As protein: CASSSGTGANVLTF. The rearrangement uses TRBV13 and TRBJ2-6; a weak D match, TRBD1 (6 bases). The length of the CDR3 is 14 residues. Trimming shortened V by 4 bases and J by 4 bases, and 8 bases separated the two germline ends. Germline V gene lookup returns CDR1 PRHDT and CDR2 FYEKMQ (reference sequence).

This sequence joins TRBV10-3 and TRBJ1-4, with D maybe TRBD1 (6 bases). V lost 2 bases, J lost 0 bases, and 10 bases lay in between. CDR3 length: 16 residues. CDR1 ENHRY and CDR2 SYGVKD come from the germline V gene. The CDR3 loop reads CAISELGAATNEKLFF. CDR3 in DNA: TGTGCCATCAGTGAGCTGGGGGCAGCAACTAATGAAAAACTGTTTTTT.

The chain uses TRBV5-1 and TRBJ2-7; 10 bases are a match to TRBD1. The V gene's germline CDR1 is SGHRS and CDR2 YFSETQ. This CDR3 contains 14 residues. Trimming removed 7 bases from V and 3 bases from J; junction bases left unmatched: 7. As DNA, the CDR3 is TGCGCCAGCTATATTGGGACAGGGGTCTACGAGCAGTACTTC. Translated, it gives CASYIGTGVYEQYF.

The chain carries TRBV18 and TRBJ1-1; no clear D gene. CDR1 is KGHSH, CDR2 LQKENI, per germline. Trimming took off 6 bases at V and 1 base at J, with 12 bases between the two ends. There are 14 residues in the CDR3. CDR3 region: CASSEMQENTEAFF. As DNA, the CDR3 is TGTGCCAGCTCTGAGATGCAGGAGAACACTGAAGCTTTCTTT.

In its sample, this clone was seen a few times. This chain uses TRBV27 with TRBJ2-1; D ambiguous. This CDR3 has 11 residues. The ends were cut back, 7 bases at V and 4 bases at J, with 5 bases in the middle. CDR1 is MNHEY, CDR2 SMNVEV, per germline (reference sequence). CDR3 sequence: CASTDYNEQFF. In DNA form, the CDR3 reads TGTGCCAGCACAGATTACAATGAGCAGTTCTTC.

The chain carries TRBV9 and TRBJ2-1, with a tentative D call TRBD1 (6 bases). There are 13 residues in the CDR3. The germline V gene has CDR1 SGDLS and CDR2 YYNGEE. V was shortened by 7 bases and J by 8 bases, with 16 bases between the two germline ends. Here the CDR3 reads CASSYQGLDEQFF. The CDR3 DNA follows: TGTGCCAGCTCCTATCAGGGGCTGGATGAGCAGTTCTTC.

The J gene is TRBJ1-2, the V gene TRBV6-5; D is possibly TRBD1 (6 bases). The CDR3 has 15 residues. Per the germline V gene, CDR1 is MNHEY and CDR2 is SVGAGI. The V end was cut by 5 bases, the J end by 4 bases, with 17 bases between. This CDR3 reads CASSQGPLAGYGYTF. In nucleotides, the CDR3 is TGTGCCAGCAGTCAGGGGCCCCTCGCGGGCTATGGCTACACCTTC.

The chain uses TRBV27 and TRBJ2-7; a possible D gene is TRBD2 (5 bases). The CDR3 is 13 residues long. CDR1 and CDR2 (germline): MNHEY, SMNVEV (reference sequence). V lost 0 bases, J lost 6 bases, and 9 bases lay in between. As DNA, the CDR3 is TGTGCCAGCAGTTTATCCAGACGGGGCGAGCAGTACTTC. It yields the protein CASSLSRRGEQYF.

The chain is built from TRBV9 and TRBJ2-2; TRBD2 agrees at 7 bases. The CDR3 sequence is 18 residues long. The ends lost 0 bases at V and 4 bases at J; junction bases unmatched: 12. Per the germline V gene, CDR1 is SGDLS and CDR2 is YYNGEE. The CDR3 DNA is TGTGCCAGCAGCGTAGCTCAAGCGGGGCCTCCCACCACCGGGGAGCTGTTTTTT. As protein: CASSVAQAGPPTTGELFF.

This rearrangement joins TRBV7-2 to TRBJ2-3; 9 bases line up with TRBD2. The CDR3 extends over 14 amino acids. The ends lost 7 bases at V and 6 bases at J; junction bases unmatched: 8. The germline V gene encodes CDR1 SGHTA and CDR2 FQGNSA. CDR3 DNA: TGTGCCAGCACCCCGGGACTAGCTGCGGATACGCAGTATTTT. It codes for CASTPGLAADTQYF.

This chain joins TRBV7-8 and TRBJ2-3; 9 nucleotides match TRBD2. This CDR3 region has 17 residues. Losses at the gene ends were 5 bases for V and 5 bases for J; bases not matched to a gene: 14. Germline V gene sequence: CDR1 SGHVS, CDR2 FQNEAQ. The CDR3 loop is CASSPSGVAGVGDTQYF. The CDR3 DNA reads TGTGCCAGCAGCCCCAGTGGAGTAGCGGGGGTCGGAGATACGCAGTATTTT.

The chain recombines TRBV9 with TRBJ2-2; D is perhaps TRBD1 (5 bases). V lost 1 base, J lost 7 bases, and 17 bases lay in between. CDR1 and CDR2 (germline): SGDLS, YYNGEE. The CDR3 is made up of 16 amino acids. The CDR3 region has the DNA TGTGCCAGCAGCGTAACTCATTCCTCAGGGCACGGGGAGCTGTTTTTT. It codes for CASSVTHSSGHGELFF.

This chain uses TRBV27 with TRBJ1-5; tentatively, D is TRBD1 (5 bases). CDR1 and CDR2 (germline): MNHEY, SMNVEV (reference sequence). The ends were cut back, 2 bases at V and 7 bases at J, with 15 bases in the middle. The CDR3 is 15 residues long. The CDR3 sequence is CASSLTGFLTQPQHF. CDR3 coding DNA: TGTGCCAGCAGTTTAACAGGATTTTTAACCCAGCCCCAGCATTTT.

This sequence joins TRBV3-1 (or the pseudogene TRBV3-2) and TRBJ2-3; 8 bases are shared with TRBD2. Germline V CDR1 and CDR2: LGHDT, YNNKEL (reference sequence). The V gene end was trimmed by 4 bases and the J gene end by 6 bases; junction bases not matched to a gene: 9. CDR3 size: 15 residues. The CDR3 bases are TGTGCCAGCAGCCTTCGGGTCGGGGGGGCTGATACGCAGTATTTT. It encodes CASSLRVGGADTQYF.

The gene calls are TRBV2 and TRBJ2-7; the D is unclear. V dropped 5 bases and J dropped 4 bases, with 9 bases sitting between them. Germline CDR1 and CDR2: SNHLY and FYNNEI. The CDR3 spans 12 residues. This CDR3 is CASSLEPYEQYF. CDR3 nucleotides: TGTGCCAGCAGTCTAGAACCTTACGAGCAGTACTTC.

This clone came up a few times. The chain combines TRBV19 with TRBJ1-2; D remains ambiguous. This CDR3 has 13 residues. Germline V gives CDR1 LNHDA, CDR2 SQIVND (reference sequence). The V and J ends lost 1 base and 3 bases respectively, with 6 bases between them. CDR3 in amino acids: CASSIVADYGYTF. As DNA, the CDR3 is TGTGCCAGTAGTATAGTGGCAGACTATGGCTACACCTTC.